This T cell receptor beta chain was profiled in a study of T cell responses to AZD1222 COVID-19 vaccine. General study findings and limits: Epitopes outside B.1.351 and B.1.1.7 mutated regions reportedly drew nearly half of spike TCRs.

Remarks on this clone: Its antigen is not known.

The V gene's germline CDR1 is SGHRS and CDR2 YFSETQ. The CDR3 covers 19 residues. V shed 3 bases and J shed 4 bases, with 23 bases lying between them. Some clones are missing from TCRdb's copy, which holds only in-frame ones; the method was immunoSEQ multiplex PCR. The table lists some 200,000 clones, around nine tenths of them singletons. Sequenced material: peripheral blood, taken 28 days after the second dose of the MenACWY control vaccine. J is TRBJ2-6 and V is TRBV5-1, with D perhaps being TRBD1 or TRBD2 (5 bases each). This receptor was obtained from an adult who received the MenACWY meningococcal vaccine as a control. CDR3 bases: TGCGCCAGCAGCTCGGGGAGACGGCAGGGATCGTCCGGGGCCAACGTCCTGACTTTC. Protein: CASSSGRRQGSSGANVLTF.